These T cell receptor beta chains were read from a single sample in a study of T cells in Graves' hyperthyroidism and ophthalmopathy. TCRdb re-analysed the multiplex PCR reads in MiXCR, keeping a single row per CDR3 protein. The sample carries 450,000 to 700,000 distinct CDR3 sequences, about half recorded once. Sequencing input: peripheral blood or thyroid tissue (not recorded which). The receptor source for this set is a woman younger than 30 with Graves' hyperthyroidism. The CDR3 runs from the conserved cysteine through the conserved F or W. D genes are given only for firm matches. Size tells how often a clone was seen (once, few, many) or the class of an expanded clone, and some rows leave it out.

CDR3 DNA: TGTGCCAGCAGAGAGGACGGCTCGGATGGCTACACCTTC
CDR3 protein: CASREDGSDGYTF
J gene: TRBJ1-2
D gene: .
clone size: .
V gene: TRBV2

CDR3 DNA: TGTGCCTGGAGTGTAAGGCGGGAACGGAGGGGCGAGCAGTACTTC
CDR3 protein: CAWSVRRERRGEQYF
J gene: TRBJ2-7
D gene: .
clone size: many
V gene: TRBV30

CDR3 DNA: TGTGCCAGCAGTGAATTCACCTTGGAAGGCTACACCTTC
CDR3 protein: CASSEFTLEGYTF
J gene: TRBJ1-2
D gene: .
clone size: .
V gene: TRBV25-1

CDR3 DNA: TGTGCCAGCTCGAGGGGCTCGAGCTCTGGGGCCAACGTCCTGACTTTC
CDR3 protein: CASSRGSSSGANVLTF
J gene: TRBJ2-6
D gene: .
clone size: .
V gene: TRBV2

CDR3 DNA: TGTGCCAGCAGCTTAAACCCCGTGTTCGTACAGGGGACCGCTGAAGCTTTCTTT
CDR3 protein: CASSLNPVFVQGTAEAFF
J gene: TRBJ1-1
D gene: TRBD1
clone size: many
V gene: TRBV11-3

CDR3 DNA: TGTGCCAGCACCCCGGAGGGCACTGGGGCCAACGTCCTGACTTTC
CDR3 protein: CASTPEGTGANVLTF
J gene: TRBJ2-6
D gene: .
clone size: many
V gene: TRBV2

CDR3 DNA: TGTGCCAGCAGACCGACCCCAAGCTCCTACAATGAGCAGTTCTTC
CDR3 protein: CASRPTPSSYNEQFF
J gene: TRBJ2-1
D gene: .
clone size: .
V gene: TRBV6-1

CDR3 DNA: TGTGCCAGCAGCCCGACAGGGCCAACCGGGGAGCTGTTTTTT
CDR3 protein: CASSPTGPTGELFF
J gene: TRBJ2-2
D gene: TRBD1
clone size: .
V gene: TRBV27

CDR3 DNA: TGCAGCGTTGAAGTAGCGGGAGAATTTAACGACGAGCAGTACTTC
CDR3 protein: CSVEVAGEFNDEQYF
J gene: TRBJ2-7
D gene: TRBD2
clone size: many
V gene: TRBV29-1

CDR3 DNA: TGCGCCAGCAGCTACATGGGGCCTCGGAACACTGAAGCTTTCTTT
CDR3 protein: CASSYMGPRNTEAFF
J gene: TRBJ1-1
D gene: .
clone size: many
V gene: TRBV4-3

CDR3 DNA: TGTGCCAGCAGCGAGACTAGCGTTACCGAGCAGTACTTC
CDR3 protein: CASSETSVTEQYF
J gene: TRBJ2-7
D gene: TRBD2
clone size: .
V gene: TRBV10-3

CDR3 DNA: TGTGCCAGCAGCTTAGTGTTTCGGCAGGGGGCTGAGCCCCAGTACTTC
CDR3 protein: CASSLVFRQGAEPQYF
J gene: TRBJ2-5
D gene: TRBD1
clone size: .
V gene: TRBV7-2

CDR3 DNA: TGTGCCAGCAGTTTGTCAGGACAGTACGAGAGTAAGAACACTGAAGCTTTCTTT
CDR3 protein: CASSLSGQYESKNTEAFF
J gene: TRBJ1-1
D gene: .
clone size: .
V gene: TRBV12-3/TRBV12-4

CDR3 DNA: TGTGCCAGCAGCTCCCTAGCGGGAGGCGGCGAGCAGTACTTC
CDR3 protein: CASSSLAGGGEQYF
J gene: TRBJ2-7
D gene: TRBD2
clone size: many
V gene: TRBV7-2

CDR3 DNA: TGTGCCAGCAGCCAAGGCTCCGGCGGGAGAGTCTACGAGCAGTACTTC
CDR3 protein: CASSQGSGGRVYEQYF
J gene: TRBJ2-7
D gene: TRBD2
clone size: many
V gene: TRBV7-2

CDR3 DNA: TGCAGTGCTCCAACTAGTTCTCTTGGGGAGACCCAGCATTTT
CDR3 protein: CSAPTSSLGETQHF
J gene: TRBJ1-5
D gene: .
clone size: .
V gene: TRBV20-1

CDR3 DNA: TGCGCCAGCAGCTCCCGGGACTTTGGCTACACCTTC
CDR3 protein: CASSSRDFGYTF
J gene: TRBJ1-2
D gene: .
clone size: .
V gene: TRBV5-1

CDR3 DNA: TGTGCCAGCAGTTTGACTAGCGGGAGTGGTAGCGAGCAGTACTTC
CDR3 protein: CASSLTSGSGSEQYF
J gene: TRBJ2-7
D gene: TRBD2
clone size: many
V gene: TRBV6-6

CDR3 DNA: TGTGCCAGCAGCTTATCAGCGGCCGGGGAGCTGTTTTTT
CDR3 protein: CASSLSAAGELFF
J gene: TRBJ2-2
D gene: .
clone size: many
V gene: TRBV7-9

CDR3 DNA: TGCAGCTTATCAGAGACCGGGGAGCTGTTTTTT
CDR3 protein: CSLSETGELFF
J gene: TRBJ2-2
D gene: .
clone size: .
V gene: TRBV29-1

CDR3 DNA: TGTGCCAGCAGCTTTGGCACTAGCGGCTCCTGCGAGCAGTACTTC
CDR3 protein: CASSFGTSGSCEQYF
J gene: TRBJ2-7
D gene: TRBD2
clone size: few
V gene: TRBV7-9

CDR3 DNA: TGTGCCAGCAGACAAACAGGGGCTCGGGGCTACACCTTC
CDR3 protein: CASRQTGARGYTF
J gene: TRBJ1-2
D gene: TRBD1
clone size: many
V gene: TRBV6-2/TRBV6-3

CDR3 DNA: TGCAGCAGCGCCAGGTCAGGGGAGACCCAGTACTTC
CDR3 protein: CSSARSGETQYF
J gene: TRBJ2-5
D gene: .
clone size: .
V gene: TRBV29-1

CDR3 DNA: TGCAGTGCTAGGGGTCTGAATGAGCAGTTCTTC
CDR3 protein: CSARGLNEQFF
J gene: TRBJ2-1
D gene: .
clone size: few
V gene: TRBV20-1

CDR3 DNA: TGTGCCAGCAGGGCCGGGGAGACCCAGTACTTC
CDR3 protein: CASRAGETQYF
J gene: TRBJ2-5
D gene: .
clone size: many
V gene: TRBV6-1

CDR3 DNA: TGCAGTGCTACAGACAGTTCGACCTCCTACGAGCAGTACTTC
CDR3 protein: CSATDSSTSYEQYF
J gene: TRBJ2-7
D gene: .
clone size: .
V gene: TRBV20-1

CDR3 DNA: TGCGCCAGCAGCTTGGATGGCAGGGGATTTGAAGAGCAGTACTTC
CDR3 protein: CASSLDGRGFEEQYF
J gene: TRBJ2-7
D gene: .
clone size: many
V gene: TRBV5-1

CDR3 DNA: TGCGCCAGCAGCCCCTTGGCGGGAGGAATCGGGGAGCTGTTTTTT
CDR3 protein: CASSPLAGGIGELFF
J gene: TRBJ2-2
D gene: TRBD2
clone size: many
V gene: TRBV5-1

CDR3 DNA: TGTGCCAGCAGCCCAAGCCGGGACAGGGAATACCAGCCCCAGCATTTT
CDR3 protein: CASSPSRDREYQPQHF
J gene: TRBJ1-5
D gene: TRBD1
clone size: few
V gene: TRBV3-1

CDR3 DNA: TGTGCCAGCAGCCCTTCCCAGGGGACTAACTATGGCTACACCTTC
CDR3 protein: CASSPSQGTNYGYTF
J gene: TRBJ1-2
D gene: .
clone size: many
V gene: TRBV11-2

CDR3 DNA: TGCAGTGCAGGGACAGGGGAGCTGTTTTTT
CDR3 protein: CSAGTGELFF
J gene: TRBJ2-2
D gene: .
clone size: .
V gene: TRBV20-1

CDR3 DNA: TGCGCCAGCAGCTTGGATTTGGGGGTGACAGGGAGCGTGGAGCGGTACTTC
CDR3 protein: CASSLDLGVTGSVERYF
J gene: TRBJ2-7
D gene: TRBD1
clone size: once
V gene: TRBV5-1

CDR3 DNA: TGTGCCAGCAGCCCGGACAGGGAGCGGAAGGACACTGAAGCTTTCTTT
CDR3 protein: CASSPDRERKDTEAFF
J gene: TRBJ1-1
D gene: TRBD1
clone size: many
V gene: TRBV7-3

CDR3 DNA: TGTGCCAGCAGTTACGCGACAGGGTATGGCTACACCTGGGAGCTGTTTTTT
CDR3 protein: CASSYATGYGYTWELFF
J gene: TRBJ2-2
D gene: TRBD1
clone size: .
V gene: TRBV12-3/TRBV12-4

CDR3 DNA: TGTGCCAGCAGTTACTCGATGAGCATTAGGGGAGGGGGCTACACCTTC
CDR3 protein: CASSYSMSIRGGGYTF
J gene: TRBJ1-2
D gene: .
clone size: many
V gene: TRBV6-5

CDR3 DNA: TGTGCCAGCAGCTGGCGGGGGACTAGCGGGAGTGAGGGGACCCAGTACTTC
CDR3 protein: CASSWRGTSGSEGTQYF
J gene: TRBJ2-5
D gene: TRBD2
clone size: many
V gene: TRBV7-2

CDR3 DNA: TGCGCCAGCAGCCTCACAGGTATACGGGAAGCTTTCTTT
CDR3 protein: CASSLTGIREAFF
J gene: TRBJ1-1
D gene: .
clone size: many
V gene: TRBV5-1

CDR3 DNA: TGTGCCAGCAGTGAGGGGATCCCCTACAATGAGCAGTTCTTC
CDR3 protein: CASSEGIPYNEQFF
J gene: TRBJ2-1
D gene: .
clone size: few
V gene: TRBV2

CDR3 DNA: TGTGCCAGCAGCCAAGGTCAGGACAGCGAAGGGAGAGAGACCCAGTACTTC
CDR3 protein: CASSQGQDSEGRETQYF
J gene: TRBJ2-5
D gene: .
clone size: many
V gene: TRBV14

CDR3 DNA: TGTGCCACCAGCCCAACCGGGGGACCACAAGAGACCCAGTACTTC
CDR3 protein: CATSPTGGPQETQYF
J gene: TRBJ2-5
D gene: .
clone size: .
V gene: TRBV15

CDR3 DNA: TGTGCCACCAGCAGGAAGCGGGAGAGGACCTACGTCCTGACTTTC
CDR3 protein: CATSRKRERTYVLTF
J gene: TRBJ2-6
D gene: TRBD2
clone size: .
V gene: TRBV15

CDR3 DNA: TGTGCCAGTACCCCAGGTAGCGCAGATACGCAGTATTTT
CDR3 protein: CASTPGSADTQYF
J gene: TRBJ2-3
D gene: .
clone size: once
V gene: TRBV19

CDR3 DNA: TGTGCCAGCAGCCCCGGTTCATTCTCGAGAACCTCTGGAAACACCATATATTTT
CDR3 protein: CASSPGSFSRTSGNTIYF
J gene: TRBJ1-3
D gene: .
clone size: many
V gene: TRBV7-2

CDR3 DNA: TGTGCCAGCAGTGAATTTGGCGGGAGGGCTACAGATACGCAGTATTTT
CDR3 protein: CASSEFGGRATDTQYF
J gene: TRBJ2-3
D gene: TRBD2
clone size: few
V gene: TRBV25-1

CDR3 DNA: TGCGCCAGCAGCCAAGAATTAGCGGGAGGGACCGGGGAGCTGTTTTTT
CDR3 protein: CASSQELAGGTGELFF
J gene: TRBJ2-2
D gene: TRBD2
clone size: many
V gene: TRBV5-1

CDR3 DNA: TGCGCCAGCAGCCACTTGGCGACTAGCGGGACGGAGACCCAGTACTTC
CDR3 protein: CASSHLATSGTETQYF
J gene: TRBJ2-5
D gene: TRBD2
clone size: .
V gene: TRBV4-1

CDR3 DNA: TGTGCCATCAGTGAGACTAGCGCTTACACCGGGGAGCTGTTTTTT
CDR3 protein: CAISETSAYTGELFF
J gene: TRBJ2-2
D gene: TRBD2
clone size: .
V gene: TRBV10-3

CDR3 DNA: TGTGCCAGCACACTCCGGGGTACCTATGGCTACACCTTC
CDR3 protein: CASTLRGTYGYTF
J gene: TRBJ1-2
D gene: .
clone size: .
V gene: TRBV6-6

CDR3 DNA: TGCAGTGCTATGCGTGAGGCGGCTGAATTGGGACTGTTTTTT
CDR3 protein: CSAMREAAELGLFF
J gene: TRBJ1-4
D gene: .
clone size: .
V gene: TRBV20-1

CDR3 DNA: TGTGCCAGCAGTGTCGGAGTATACAATGAGCAGTTCTTC
CDR3 protein: CASSVGVYNEQFF
J gene: TRBJ2-1
D gene: .
clone size: .
V gene: TRBV2

CDR3 DNA: TGTGCCACCAGCAAAGAACAGCCTAGCATTGGCGAGACCCAGTACTTC
CDR3 protein: CATSKEQPSIGETQYF
J gene: TRBJ2-5
D gene: .
clone size: many
V gene: TRBV15

CDR3 DNA: TGTGCCAGCAGCTTTGACGACAATGAAGCTTTCTTT
CDR3 protein: CASSFDDNEAFF
J gene: TRBJ1-1
D gene: .
clone size: .
V gene: TRBV7-2